The 28 T cell receptor beta chains in this list originate from one sample, sequenced in a study of blood T cell repertoires in COVID-19. Measured with immunoSEQ multiplex PCR; TCRdb has only the in-frame clones, and not every one. The sample contains 30,000 to 40,000 clones, around four fifths of which appear only once. The material sequenced was peripheral blood. The receptors stem from a man aged 55 to 70 with COVID-19, enrolled during active disease.

The chain joins TRBV7-3 to TRBJ2-7, with D perhaps matching TRBD2 (6 bases). Between the trimmed V and J ends, which lost 1 base and 6 bases, there was a span of 16 bases. The CDR3 contains 15 residues. Germline V lookup: CDR1 SGHTA, CDR2 FQGTGA. The CDR3 DNA reads as TGTGCCAGCAGCTTAAATGCGGGGTTTGCTAGCGAGCAGTACTTC. It translates to CASSLNAGFASEQYF.

V gene TRBV18 combines with J gene TRBJ2-7; 8 bases map to TRBD1. The CDR3 has 14 residues. Germline V lookup: CDR1 KGHSH, CDR2 LQKENI. V lost 1 base, J lost 6 bases, and 5 bases stayed unmatched. CDR3 sequence reads: CASSPLDRGFEQYF. The CDR3 DNA follows: TGTGCCAGCTCACCACTCGACAGGGGTTTCGAGCAGTACTTC.

This sequence joins TRBV7-9 and TRBJ1-1; D not resolved. This CDR3 spans 11 amino acids. CDR1 and CDR2 from the germline V gene are SEHNR and FQNEAQ (reference sequence). V gave up 11 bases and J gave up 4 bases, with 11 bases separating them. In DNA, the CDR3 is TGTGCCCTCCGATACGGCACTGAAGCTTTCTTT. It codes for CALRYGTEAFF.

The chain uses TRBV24-1 and TRBJ2-5, with no clear D. Germline loops: CDR1 KGHDR, CDR2 SFDVKD. The length of the CDR3 is 13 residues. V was cut by 2 bases and J by 5 bases, with 8 bases left in between. DNA of the CDR3: TGTGCCACCAGTGATTATTCACGGGAGACCCAGTACTTC. It encodes CATSDYSRETQYF.

V usage is TRBV5-1 and J usage is TRBJ2-1, with TRBD1 matching 10 bases. The CDR3 spans 15 residues. Germline lookup yields CDR1 SGHRS and CDR2 YFSETQ. Trimming cost V 0 bases and J 5 bases; bases outside gene matches: 2. The CDR3 DNA is TGCGCCAGCAGCTTGGGCGGGACAGGGGACAATGAGCAGTTCTTC. It translates to CASSLGGTGDNEQFF.

The chain uses TRBV6-1 and TRBJ1-2, with 8 nucleotides matching TRBD1. The junction had 13 bases not matched to a gene; V was cut back by 2 bases and J by 8 bases. CDR3 length equals 16 residues. Germline lookup yields CDR1 MNHNS and CDR2 SASEGT. The CDR3 is CASSEIVGQGLGGYTF. The CDR3 DNA reads TGTGCCAGCAGTGAAATCGTCGGACAGGGACTTGGCGGCTACACCTTC.

The chain combines TRBV7-8 with TRBJ2-7; TRBD2 matches 11 bases. The V segment lost 3 bases and the J segment 6 bases; nucleotides outside the gene matches: 13. The CDR3 spans 17 residues. CDR1 is SGHVS and CDR2 is FQNEAQ in the germline V gene. The CDR3 sequence is CASSLTSGNLGAREQYF. The CDR3 DNA follows: TGTGCCAGCAGCTTGACTAGCGGGAACCTTGGAGCCCGCGAGCAGTACTTC.

V and J are TRBV6-1 and TRBJ1-2, with D perhaps TRBD1 (6 bases). The germline CDR1 and CDR2 sequences are MNHNS and SASEGT. V dropped 3 bases and J dropped 4 bases, with 15 bases sitting between them. CDR3 size: 15 residues. Here the CDR3 reads CASSDQGLPFYGYTF. The CDR3, as DNA: TGTGCCAGCAGTGACCAGGGGCTACCATTCTATGGCTACACCTTC.

This clone has only a few counts. The chain uses TRBV5-1 and TRBJ1-2; 8 nucleotides line up with TRBD1. After removal of 4 bases from V and 3 bases from J, the junction contained 5 bases not matched to a gene. The CDR3 length is 14 residues. Germline assignment: CDR1 SGHRS and CDR2 YFSETQ. This CDR3 reads CASSPGTGHYGYTF. In DNA, the CDR3 is TGCGCCAGCAGCCCCGGGACAGGCCACTATGGCTACACCTTC. The complete variable domain, with remaining parts taken from reference TRBV5-1 and TRBJ1-2, reads KAGVTQTPRYLIKTRGQQVTLSCSPISGHRSVSWYQQTPGQGLQFLFEYFSETQRNKGNFPGRFSGRQFSNSRSEMNVSTLELGDSALYLCASSPGTGHYGYTFGSGTRLTVV.

The chain carries TRBV14 and TRBJ2-5; possible D gene TRBD2, 7 bases. There are 16 residues in the CDR3. V shed 3 bases and J shed 1 base, with 15 bases lying between them. The germline CDR1 and CDR2 sequences are SGHDN and FVKESK. The chain's CDR3 is CASSHQLGGPQETQYF. DNA for the CDR3: TGTGCCAGCAGCCATCAATTGGGGGGGCCCCAAGAGACCCAGTACTTC.

The chain uses TRBV7-2 and TRBJ1-3; D is unresolved. The CDR3 spans 15 residues. Germline CDR1 is SGHTA and CDR2 is FQGNSA. The ends were cut back, 2 bases at V and 4 bases at J, with 12 bases in the middle. In DNA form, the CDR3 reads TGTGCCAGCAGCTTACAGGCTACAAGAGGAAACACCATATATTTT. It translates to CASSLQATRGNTIYF.

The chain is built from TRBV29-1 and TRBJ1-4, with a weak D call TRBD1 (6 bases). The CDR3 spans 13 residues. CDR1 and CDR2 from the germline V gene are SQVTM and ANQGSEA. Trimming stripped 7 bases from V and 6 bases from J, with 15 bases between. The CDR3 coding sequence is TGCAGCGCCGCACAGGGTGTTTATGAAAAACTGTTTTTT. This gives the protein CSAAQGVYEKLFF.

V is TRBV12-3 or TRBV12-4 and J is TRBJ2-7, with a weak D call TRBD2 (5 bases). V lost 9 bases to trimming and J lost 9 bases, with 6 bases between them. CDR3 length: 8 residues. This chain's CDR3 is CARGGQYF. As DNA, the CDR3 is TGTGCCAGAGGAGGGCAGTACTTC.

The chain joins TRBV30 to TRBJ2-1, with D possibly TRBD2 on 5 matching bases. In germline, CDR1 is GTSNPN, CDR2 SVGIG (reference sequence). This CDR3 region has 16 residues. The V gene lost 1 base and the J gene lost 1 base, with 14 bases spanning the gap. The CDR3 is CAWSELGGPSYNEQFF. The CDR3 nucleotides read TGTGCCTGGAGTGAACTGGGCGGGCCGTCCTACAATGAGCAGTTCTTC.

This clone was seen a single time. The chain combines TRBV5-1 with TRBJ1-2; D is unresolved. V dropped 0 bases and J dropped 5 bases, with 11 bases sitting between them. The CDR3 runs 14 residues. CDR1 and CDR2 (germline): SGHRS, YFSETQ. The CDR3 nucleotides are TGCGCCAGCAGCTTGGGGTCTTACAATTATGGCTACACCTTC. Its translation is CASSLGSYNYGYTF.

This chain uses TRBV7-2 with TRBJ1-6; the match to TRBD1 covers 8 bases. CDR1 and CDR2 from the germline V gene are SGHTA and FQGNSA. The CDR3 runs 17 residues. Losses at the gene ends were 2 bases for V and 0 bases for J; bases not matched to a gene: 3. This CDR3 reads CASSLTGGFSYNSPLHF. The CDR3 coding sequence is TGTGCCAGCAGCTTAACAGGGGGGTTCTCCTATAATTCACCCCTCCACTTT.

This chain connects TRBV6-5 to TRBJ1-6, with D possibly matching TRBD1 (5 bases). Germline V gene sequence: CDR1 MNHEY, CDR2 SVGAGI. The length of the CDR3 is 14 residues. V was trimmed by 4 bases and J by 10 bases, leaving 14 bases between them. The CDR3 bases are TGTGCCAGCAGTTCTCGGGGGGACGGCTCACCCCTCCACTTT. The encoded protein is CASSSRGDGSPLHF.

The gene calls are TRBV9 and TRBJ2-3; the match to TRBD2 covers 9 bases. CDR1 and CDR2 (germline): SGDLS, YYNGEE. Unmatched junction bases numbered 10, after V lost 4 bases and J lost 4 bases. The CDR3 is 16 amino acids. The CDR3: CASSSRQTSGADTQYF. In DNA, the CDR3 is TGTGCCAGCAGCTCTCGACAGACTAGCGGAGCAGATACGCAGTATTTT.

The chain has TRBV4-1 and TRBJ1-4, with a weak D call TRBD1 (6 bases). The germline V and J ends were trimmed by 1 base and 0 bases, with 15 bases remaining between them. Germline assignment: CDR1 MGHRA and CDR2 YSYEKL. This CDR3 spans 18 amino acids. The CDR3 DNA reads TGCGCCAGCAGCCAAGTTGGGCTACAGGGTCCAACTAATGAAAAACTGTTTTTT. It codes for CASSQVGLQGPTNEKLFF.

This chain uses TRBV6-1 with TRBJ2-7, with D possibly being TRBD1 (6 bases). Per germline, CDR1 MNHNS and CDR2 SASEGT. This CDR3 has 13 residues. V dropped 7 bases and J dropped 8 bases, with 18 bases sitting between them. CDR3 bases: TGTGCCAGCACTCTAGAGGACAGTGCCAAGCAGTACTTC. It is translated as CASTLEDSAKQYF.

This sequence joins TRBV6-1 and TRBJ1-5; a possible D gene is TRBD1 (5 bases). The CDR3 covers 17 residues. Trimming shortened V by 1 base and J by 13 bases, and 26 bases separated the two germline ends. CDR1 and CDR2 (germline): MNHNS, SASEGT. CDR3 bases: TGTGCCAGCAGTGAAGTCGGTCGTTGGGGGGGTGGAGGGTCTCAGCATTTT. Its protein product is CASSEVGRWGGGGSQHF.

The chain is built from TRBV28 and TRBJ1-5; 9 bases are shared with TRBD1. The CDR3 loop spans 18 amino acids. In germline, CDR1 is MDHEN, CDR2 SYDVKM. V lost 5 bases and J lost 0; bases outside the gene matches: 11. The CDR3 protein is CASSIPGQGTYSNQPQHF. As DNA, the CDR3 is TGTGCCAGCAGTATCCCGGGACAGGGCACATATAGCAATCAGCCCCAGCATTTT.

The J gene is TRBJ1-3, the V gene TRBV6-6, with no clear D. V gave up 5 bases and J gave up 3 bases, with 11 bases separating them. The germline CDR1 and CDR2 sequences are MNHNY and SVGAGI (reference sequence). The CDR3 consists of 14 residues. The CDR3 bases are TGTGCCAGCAGTAGAGGAGTTTATGGAAACACCATATATTTT. Its protein product is CASSRGVYGNTIYF.

The chain links TRBV24-1 to TRBJ2-1, with 9 nucleotides matching TRBD1. The CDR3 is 15 amino acids. With 0 bases clipped from V and 8 bases from J, the junction kept 4 bases outside the gene matches. Germline V gene data show CDR1 as KGHDR and CDR2 as SFDVKD. Here the CDR3 reads CATSDLTGGKDEQFF. In nucleotides, the CDR3 is TGTGCCACCAGTGATTTGACAGGGGGCAAGGATGAGCAGTTCTTC.

The chain combines TRBV19 with TRBJ1-2, with D uncertain. The germline V gene has CDR1 LNHDA and CDR2 SQIVND (reference sequence). The CDR3 sequence is 17 residues long. V shed 1 base and J shed 6 bases, with 21 bases lying between them. DNA for the CDR3: TGTGCCAGTAGTATAGGGCCCGGAGCGGCCCAAGTGGATGGCTACACCTTC. It encodes CASSIGPGAAQVDGYTF.

The chain carries TRBV11-2 and TRBJ2-1; D is possibly TRBD1 (6 bases). CDR3 length: 15 residues. Trimming pared 0 bases from V and 2 bases from J, leaving 8 bases between. Germline loops: CDR1 SGHAT, CDR2 FQNNGV. The CDR3 reads CASSLDRGAYNEQFF. The CDR3, as DNA: TGTGCCAGCAGCTTAGACAGGGGTGCCTACAATGAGCAGTTCTTC.

The chain couples TRBV30 to TRBJ2-7; 8 bases map to TRBD1. In germline, CDR1 is GTSNPN, CDR2 SVGIG (reference sequence). The CDR3 length is 14 residues. V trimming: 1 base; J trimming: 8 bases; junction bases outside the gene matches: 10. In DNA, the CDR3 is TGTGCCTGGAGTGCCGTTCAGGGGGCCATCAAGCAGTACTTC. Protein sequence: CAWSAVQGAIKQYF.

In nucleotides, the CDR3 is TGTGCCTGGAGTCGGGGACAGGGAAACACCATATATTTT. Its translation is CAWSRGQGNTIYF. The chain combines TRBV30 with TRBJ1-3; 7 bases are shared with TRBD1. The germline V gene has CDR1 GTSNPN and CDR2 SVGIG (reference sequence). V was pared by 2 bases and J by 4 bases, with 2 bases of the junction left unmatched. The CDR3 has 13 amino acids.